The T cell receptor (beta chain) described here comes from a study of blood T cell repertoires in COVID-19. Background on the study: Both acute and convalescent COVID-19 samples were obtained from the United States, Italy and Spain.

In the original analysis: Reference gene primer amplification yielded estimated nucleated cell counts. Method: immunoSEQ multiplex PCR; TCRdb's copy keeps in-frame clones and lacks some. V and J calls and clone size are as listed in that table; D and trimming were resolved from the DNA. The data hold 210,000 or so clones, with roughly 79% observed a single time. Germline assignment: CDR1 KGHSH and CDR2 LQKENI. Trimming removed 2 bases from V and 0 bases from J, with 14 bases in between. The CDR3 is 17 residues long. Individuals aged about 18 to 89 years were recruited from 20 to 25 US areas. Clinical history as reported by participants underpinned cohort assignment.

The specimen was PBMCs or T cells enriched from blood (not recorded which). The J gene is TRBJ1-5, the V gene TRBV18; possible D gene TRBD1, 6 bases. This sequence originates from a woman in her forties or fifties with acute COVID-19. CDR3 loop: CASSPVYSGASNQPQHF. In DNA, the CDR3 is TGTGCCAGCTCACCAGTCTATTCAGGGGCTAGCAATCAGCCCCAGCATTTT.